One and the same sample provided the 32 T cell receptor beta chains below, sequenced in a study of response to subunit inactivated influenza vaccine. TCRdb re-called the RT-PCR reads with MiXCR, one entry per CDR3 protein. Here the sample spans 700,000 to 800,000 distinct CDR3 sequences, around a sixth being singletons. Sequenced here: PBMCs from blood, sampled roughly 5 days after vaccination. The source is a man between 50 and 59 years old who received an inactivated influenza vaccine.

CDR3 in DNA: TGCGCCAGCAGCCAAGAACACCGTGGGCCCCGAGATGGCACAGATACGCAGTATTTT. Protein: CASSQEHRGPRDGTDTQYF. V usage is TRBV4-3 and J usage is TRBJ2-3; D gene unclear. The germline V gene has CDR1 LGHNA and CDR2 YSLEER. V lost 0 bases, J lost 1 base, and 20 bases lay in between. The CDR3 loop spans 19 amino acids.

Worth noting for this clonotype: The CDR3 does not end in the conserved phenylalanine or tryptophan, so this is likely a read error. This chain uses TRBV3-1 with TRBJ2-1, with unresolved D. Germline CDR1 LGHDT, CDR2 YNNKEL (reference sequence). The CDR3 is 14 amino acids. Trimming stripped 4 bases from V and 2 bases from J, with 9 bases between. DNA for the CDR3: TGTGCCAGCAGCCTTACCGGGCCCTACAATGAGCAGTTCCTC. It is translated as CASSLTGPYNEQFL.

The chain couples TRBV6-2 or TRBV6-3 to TRBJ2-7; a weak D match, TRBD2 (5 bases). V was trimmed by 6 bases and J by 2 bases, leaving 17 bases between them. Germline V CDR1 and CDR2: MNHEY, SVGEGT. This CDR3 is 15 amino acids long. The CDR3 DNA reads TGTGCCAGCAGCTCCCCGTACGGGGTCCCCTACGAGCAGTACTTC. Translated, it gives CASSSPYGVPYEQYF.

The rearrangement uses TRBV29-1 and TRBJ2-3; D not certain. Germline CDR1 reads SQVTM; CDR2 reads ANQGSEA. The CDR3 length is 15 residues. Trimming removed 0 bases at V and 0 bases at J, with 10 bases between. The CDR3 protein is CSVEEVLFSTDTQYF. In DNA, the CDR3 is TGCAGCGTTGAAGAGGTACTCTTTAGCACAGATACGCAGTATTTT.

This clonotype has a handful of counts. The V call is TRBV5-5, the J call TRBJ2-5, with a possible D match to TRBD2 (6 bases). The germline V gene encodes CDR1 SGHKS and CDR2 YYEKEE (reference sequence). The CDR3 covers 17 residues. Trimming stripped 0 bases from V and 2 bases from J, with 17 bases between. CDR3 coding DNA: TGTGCCAGCAGCTTGGTAGCGGCAGTGGGGGATCAAGAGACCCAGTACTTC. Protein: CASSLVAAVGDQETQYF.

The rearrangement uses TRBV21-1 and TRBJ2-1; the table's D call, TRBD1, was not checked against the DNA. TRBV21-1 is listed as a pseudogene. The CDR3 covers 15 residues. The CDR3 region has the DNA TGTGCCAGCAGCAATTTTTGGGGCGGGTTCAATGAGCAGTTCTTC. Residues: CASSNFWGGFNEQFF.

This clonotype was counted at least ten times. The V and J genes are TRBV5-1 and TRBJ1-1; possibly TRBD1 for D (5 bases). Per the germline V gene, CDR1 is SGHRS and CDR2 is YFSETQ. CDR3 size: 14 residues. V lost 4 bases and J 4 bases, leaving 14 bases between the germline ends. The CDR3, as DNA: TGCGCCAGCAGCCCCGGGCTCAGGGTCACTGAAGCTTTCTTT. This encodes CASSPGLRVTEAFF.

In its sample, this clonotype was seen once. The chain is built from TRBV29-1 and TRBJ2-5; 8 bases match TRBD1. The CDR3 has 12 amino acids. Germline values: CDR1 SQVTM, CDR2 ANQGSEA. Germline trimming cut 3 bases from V and 6 bases from J; bases unmatched to any gene: 3. This CDR3 reads CSVEAGGKTQYF. Here the CDR3 DNA reads TGCAGCGTTGAGGCAGGGGGCAAGACCCAGTACTTC.

This clonotype was detected a few times. The chain combines TRBV5-1 with TRBJ2-7, with 10 bases fitting TRBD1. V trimming: 3 bases; J trimming: 5 bases; junction bases outside the gene matches: 8. The CDR3 consists of 15 residues. Germline CDR1 reads SGHRS; CDR2 reads YFSETQ. CDR3 sequence reads: CASSWGQGIVNEQYF. The CDR3 nucleotides are TGCGCCAGCAGCTGGGGACAGGGGATAGTTAACGAGCAGTACTTC. Drawing the rest from reference TRBV5-1 and TRBJ2-7, the complete variable domain is KAGVTQTPRYLIKTRGQQVTLSCSPISGHRSVSWYQQTPGQGLQFLFEYFSETQRNKGNFPGRFSGRQFSNSRSEMNVSTLELGDSALYLCASSWGQGIVNEQYFGPGTRLTVT.

This clonotype was seen a handful of times. CDR3 DNA: TGTGCCAGCAGCCTCTACGGGCGTTACAATGAGCAGTTCTTC. This gives the protein CASSLYGRYNEQFF. This sequence joins TRBV7-9 and TRBJ2-1; D remains unclear. This CDR3 has 14 residues. The germline CDR1 and CDR2 sequences are SEHNR and FQNEAQ (reference sequence). Trimming removed 5 bases at V and 4 bases at J, with 12 bases between.

This rearrangement joins TRBV28 to TRBJ1-5, with D unresolved. The germline V and J ends were trimmed by 2 bases and 11 bases, with 16 bases remaining between them. The CDR3 is 14 amino acids. Germline loops: CDR1 MDHEN, CDR2 SYDVKM. This CDR3 reads CASSLGRQALAQHF. CDR3 nucleotides: TGTGCCAGCAGTTTAGGGCGGCAGGCCTTGGCCCAGCATTTT.

In nucleotides, the CDR3 is TGTGCCAGCAGTTACGCGGAGGGGAACACTGAAGCTTTCTTT. It encodes CASSYAEGNTEAFF. The chain couples TRBV6-5 to TRBJ1-1, with D unclear. Germline V gene lookup returns CDR1 MNHEY and CDR2 SVGAGI. V lost 2 bases and J lost 1, with 8 bases in between. The length of the CDR3 is 14 residues.

The V gene is TRBV10-3, the J gene TRBJ2-3; 11 nucleotides align to TRBD2. The germline V gene encodes CDR1 ENHRY and CDR2 SYGVKD. This CDR3 has 16 amino acids. V gave up 5 bases and J gave up 1 base; unmatched junction bases: 5. The CDR3 spells CAISPALAGGTDTQYF. In DNA form, the CDR3 reads TGTGCCATCAGTCCCGCACTAGCGGGAGGCACAGATACGCAGTATTTT.

The genes are TRBV7-2 and TRBJ1-2; 9 bases agree with TRBD1. The germline V gene encodes CDR1 SGHTA and CDR2 FQGNSA. The CDR3 covers 16 residues. J was trimmed by 4 bases and V by 0 bases; bases with no gene match: 6. CDR3 residues: CASSLANTGGGYGYTF. The CDR3 DNA is TGTGCCAGCAGCTTAGCGAATACAGGGGGCGGCTATGGCTACACCTTC.

This chain's CDR3 is CSALQDINQPQHF. In nucleotides, the CDR3 is TGCAGTGCTCTCCAGGATATCAATCAGCCCCAGCATTTT. The chain recombines TRBV20-1 with TRBJ1-5; D call uncertain. The CDR3 has 13 amino acids. CDR1 and CDR2 from the germline V gene are DFQATT and SNEGSKA (reference sequence). V was clipped by 5 bases and J by 3 bases, with 11 bases between them.

This clonotype was found many times. The J gene is TRBJ1-1, the V gene TRBV5-1, with D perhaps matching TRBD1 (6 bases). The CDR3 extends over 15 amino acids. Germline lookup yields CDR1 SGHRS and CDR2 YFSETQ. V gave up 3 bases and J gave up 0 bases, with 12 bases separating them. CDR3 sequence: CASSSGTRMNTEAFF. CDR3 bases: TGCGCCAGCAGCTCCGGGACACGCATGAACACTGAAGCTTTCTTT.

Ten or more counts support this clonotype. The V gene is TRBV5-1, the J gene TRBJ2-3, with TRBD2 as a possible D gene (6 bases). Germline CDR1 reads SGHRS; CDR2 reads YFSETQ. V dropped 1 base and J dropped 2 bases, with 11 bases sitting between them. The CDR3 consists of 15 residues. Here the CDR3 reads CASSLLRGLTDTQYF. DNA of the CDR3: TGCGCCAGCAGCTTGTTACGGGGACTCACAGATACGCAGTATTTT.

V gene TRBV7-8 combines with J gene TRBJ1-3; 10 positions agree with TRBD1. The CDR3 length is 14 residues. Germline trimming cut 3 bases from V and 8 bases from J; bases unmatched to any gene: 4. Germline loops: CDR1 SGHVS, CDR2 FQNEAQ. In DNA, the CDR3 is TGTGCCAGCAGCTTCCGGGACAGGGGTCACACCATATATTTT. Its translation is CASSFRDRGHTIYF.

The CDR3 reads CASSRGEGSYNEQFF. The CDR3, as DNA: TGTGCCAGCAGCAGAGGGGAGGGTTCCTACAATGAGCAGTTCTTC. The genes are TRBV3-1 and TRBJ2-1, with TRBD2 matching over 7 bases. Per germline, CDR1 LGHDT and CDR2 YNNKEL (reference sequence). The CDR3 has 15 residues. Germline trimming cut 5 bases from V and 1 base from J; bases unmatched to any gene: 5.

The rearrangement links TRBV5-1 to TRBJ2-1; the match to TRBD2 covers 8 bases. The germline gives CDR1 SGHRS, CDR2 YFSETQ. The CDR3 has 17 amino acids. The trim removed 4 bases at V and 3 bases at J, leaving 12 bases unmatched. The CDR3 DNA sequence: TGCGCCAGCAGCCCCCGGACTAGCCCTCTCTTCTACAATGAGCAGTTCTTC. Amino acid sequence: CASSPRTSPLFYNEQFF. The full variable domain, completed using reference TRBV5-1 and TRBJ2-1, is KAGVTQTPRYLIKTRGQQVTLSCSPISGHRSVSWYQQTPGQGLQFLFEYFSETQRNKGNFPGRFSGRQFSNSRSEMNVSTLELGDSALYLCASSPRTSPLFYNEQFFGPGTRLTVL.

This clonotype was seen only once. The genes are TRBV5-6 and TRBJ2-1, with no clear D. The J call is doubtful: the DNA matches TRBJ2-7 better. The CDR3 length is 13 residues. Germline values: CDR1 SGHDT, CDR2 YYEEEE. The CDR3 sequence is CASSLLLLHEQYF. The CDR3 DNA reads TGTGCCAGCAGCTTGTTGTTGTTGCATGAGCAGTACTTC.

This clonotype was counted between two and nine times. The chain is built from TRBV6-1 and TRBJ1-5; 7 nucleotides align to TRBD1. Unmatched junction bases numbered 4, after V lost 6 bases and J lost 2 bases. CDR1 is MNHNS, CDR2 SASEGT, per germline. The CDR3 runs to 14 residues. CDR3 amino acids: CASRQGGGNQPQHF. DNA of the CDR3: TGTGCCAGCAGGCAGGGGGGAGGCAATCAGCCCCAGCATTTT.

This clonotype has only a few counts. The CDR3 DNA reads as TGTGCCAGCTCGGGACTGGGCAACACCGGGGAGCTGTTTTTT. It yields the protein CASSGLGNTGELFF. The genes are TRBV7-9 and TRBJ2-2; D possibly corresponds to TRBD2 (6 bases). CDR1 SEHNR and CDR2 FQNEAQ come from the germline V gene (reference sequence). V lost 8 bases and J 2 bases, leaving 12 bases between the germline ends. The CDR3 is 14 residues long.

V usage is TRBV5-1 and J usage is TRBJ2-2; no definite D call. CDR3 size: 15 residues. CDR1 is SGHRS, CDR2 YFSETQ, per germline. V was cut by 3 bases and J by 0 bases, with 9 bases left in between. The CDR3 DNA is TGCGCCAGCAGCTGGGCCCAGGCGAACACCGGGGAGCTGTTTTTT. Residues: CASSWAQANTGELFF.

This clonotype was detected many times. The chain joins TRBV20-1 to TRBJ1-5; 10 nucleotides align to TRBD1. The CDR3 consists of 13 residues. Germline values: CDR1 DFQATT, CDR2 SNEGSKA (reference sequence). V dropped 5 bases and J dropped 5; count of bases not matched to a gene: 3. For the CDR3, the DNA is TGCAGTGCTCAGACAGGGGGCGATCAGCCCCAGCATTTT. It specifies CSAQTGGDQPQHF.

The V call is TRBV5-1, the J call TRBJ1-2; D is undetermined. The CDR3 sequence is 13 residues long. V dropped 4 bases and J dropped 8 bases, with 15 bases sitting between them. Germline CDR1 and CDR2: SGHRS and YFSETQ. This CDR3 reads CASSQDPSGGYTF. For the CDR3, the DNA is TGCGCCAGCAGCCAGGACCCATCGGGAGGCTACACCTTC.

There are a few counts of this clonotype. V gene TRBV10-3 combines with J gene TRBJ2-5; D remains ambiguous. The CDR3 extends over 13 amino acids. Germline CDR1 is ENHRY and CDR2 is SYGVKD. The germline V and J ends were trimmed by 3 bases and 4 bases, with 9 bases remaining between them. CDR3 in amino acids: CAISEEFLETQYF. The CDR3 DNA reads TGTGCCATCAGTGAAGAATTCCTAGAGACCCAGTACTTC.

The V gene is TRBV6-1, the J gene TRBJ1-4; unclear D gene. CDR1 and CDR2 from the germline V gene are MNHNS and SASEGT. The CDR3 is 15 residues long. Trimming shortened V by 4 bases and J by 0 bases, and 9 bases separated the two germline ends. The CDR3 DNA follows: TGTGCCAGCAGTGGGAGGGCCTCAACTAATGAAAAACTGTTTTTT. Protein: CASSGRASTNEKLFF.

This clonotype was counted only a few times. The chain recombines TRBV4-3 with TRBJ1-6; D remains unclear. The ends were cut back, 0 bases at V and 5 bases at J, with 8 bases in the middle. CDR1 is LGHNA and CDR2 is YSLEER in the germline V gene. The CDR3 is 15 residues long. The CDR3 is CASSQEVGNNSPLHF. CDR3 DNA sequence: TGCGCCAGCAGCCAAGAAGTCGGTAATAATTCACCCCTCCACTTT.

This clonotype was observed a handful of times. J is TRBJ2-7 and V is TRBV7-9; 10 positions agree with TRBD1. CDR1 and CDR2 from the germline V gene are SEHNR and FQNEAQ (reference sequence). After removal of 0 bases from V and 1 base from J, the junction contained 3 bases not matched to a gene. There are 16 residues in the CDR3. CDR3 DNA sequence: TGTGCCAGCAGCTTAGCTGACAGGGGGCGATCCTACGAGCAGTACTTC. This translates into CASSLADRGRSYEQYF.

This clonotype occurred many times. The rearrangement joins TRBV5-1 to TRBJ1-2, with D tentatively TRBD1 (5 bases). Between the trimmed V and J ends, which lost 5 bases and 1 base, there was a span of 9 bases. In germline, CDR1 is SGHRS, CDR2 YFSETQ. CDR3 length: 13 residues. The CDR3 bases are TGCGCCAGCAGGGACAAGGATAACTATGGCTACACCTTC. This translates into CASRDKDNYGYTF. The whole variable domain, remainder taken from reference TRBV5-1 and TRBJ1-2, is KAGVTQTPRYLIKTRGQQVTLSCSPISGHRSVSWYQQTPGQGLQFLFEYFSETQRNKGNFPGRFSGRQFSNSRSEMNVSTLELGDSALYLCASRDKDNYGYTFGSGTRLTVV.

The sample holds many counts of this clonotype. The chain carries TRBV7-9 and TRBJ1-4; 10 bases are shared with TRBD1. Per the germline V gene, CDR1 is SEHNR and CDR2 is FQNEAQ (reference sequence). V was pared by 5 bases and J by 7 bases, with 4 bases of the junction left unmatched. The CDR3 contains 14 residues. DNA for the CDR3: TGTGCCAGCAGCCGGACAGGGGGTCGTGAAAAACTGTTTTTT. Its translation: CASSRTGGREKLFF.